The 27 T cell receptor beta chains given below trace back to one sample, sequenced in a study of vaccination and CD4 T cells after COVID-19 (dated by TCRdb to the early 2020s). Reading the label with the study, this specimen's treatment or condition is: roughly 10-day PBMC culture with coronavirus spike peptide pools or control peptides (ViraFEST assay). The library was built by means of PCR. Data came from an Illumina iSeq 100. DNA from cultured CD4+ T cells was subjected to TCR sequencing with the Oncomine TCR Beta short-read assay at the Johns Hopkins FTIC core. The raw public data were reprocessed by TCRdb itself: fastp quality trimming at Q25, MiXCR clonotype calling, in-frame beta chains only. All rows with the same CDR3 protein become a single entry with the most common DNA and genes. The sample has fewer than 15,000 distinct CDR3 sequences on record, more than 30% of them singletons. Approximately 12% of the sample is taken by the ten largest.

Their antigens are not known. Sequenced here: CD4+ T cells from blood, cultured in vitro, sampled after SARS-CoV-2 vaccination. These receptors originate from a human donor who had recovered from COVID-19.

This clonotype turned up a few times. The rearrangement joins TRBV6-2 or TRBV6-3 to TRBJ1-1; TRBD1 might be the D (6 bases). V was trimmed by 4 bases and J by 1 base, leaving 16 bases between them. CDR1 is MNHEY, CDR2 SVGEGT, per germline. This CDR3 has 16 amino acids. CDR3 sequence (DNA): TGTGCCAGCAGTTCCAAGGGGGTGTCGAGGAACACTGAAGCTTTCTTT. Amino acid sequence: CASSSKGVSRNTEAFF.

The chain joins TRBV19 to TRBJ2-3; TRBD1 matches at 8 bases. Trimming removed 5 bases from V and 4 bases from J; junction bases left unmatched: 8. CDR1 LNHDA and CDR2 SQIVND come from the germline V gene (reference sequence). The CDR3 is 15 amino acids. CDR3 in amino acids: CASSPRTGNADTQYF. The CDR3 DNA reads TGTGCCAGTAGTCCTCGGACAGGGAACGCAGATACGCAGTATTTT.

The CDR3 DNA sequence: TGTGCCAGCAGTTTAACGGCGAACACCGGGGAGCTGTTTTTT. This translates into CASSLTANTGELFF. The rearrangement links TRBV12-3 or TRBV12-4 to TRBJ2-2; D remains ambiguous. V shed 2 bases and J shed 0 bases, with 4 bases lying between them. This CDR3 spans 14 amino acids.

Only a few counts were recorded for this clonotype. CDR3 residues: CSARRTSGRWGEQFF. CDR3 nucleotides: TGCAGTGCTAGACGGACTAGCGGGAGGTGGGGTGAGCAGTTCTTC. V is TRBV20-1 and J is TRBJ2-1, with 14 bases aligning to TRBD2. Unmatched junction bases numbered 6, after V lost 2 bases and J lost 9 bases. The CDR3 sequence is 15 residues long. Germline V gene data show CDR1 as DFQATT and CDR2 as SNEGSKA (reference sequence).

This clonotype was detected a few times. The CDR3 region is CASRLRALNTEAFF. In DNA form, the CDR3 reads TGTGCCAGCAGGCTCCGGGCCTTGAACACTGAAGCTTTCTTT. J is TRBJ1-1 and V is TRBV2, with unresolved D. Looked up from germline, CDR1 is SNHLY and CDR2 is FYNNEI. This CDR3 is 14 amino acids long. V shed 6 bases and J shed 0 bases, with 11 bases lying between them.

Here the CDR3 reads CASSYDGLPCEDTEAFF. Here the CDR3 DNA reads TGTGCCAGCAGTTACGACGGGCTCCCTTGTGAAGACACTGAAGCTTTCTTT. This chain links TRBV6-7 with TRBJ1-1; no reliable D call. TRBV6-7 is an ORF, and what it does is uncertain. This CDR3 region has 17 residues. Trimming left V 2 bases short and J 3 bases short, with 19 bases between.

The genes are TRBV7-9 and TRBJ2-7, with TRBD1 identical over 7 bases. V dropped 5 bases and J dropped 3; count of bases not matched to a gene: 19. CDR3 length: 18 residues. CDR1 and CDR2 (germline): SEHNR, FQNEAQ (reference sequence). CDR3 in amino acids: CASSTRSTGPSPLYEQYF. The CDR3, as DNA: TGTGCCAGCAGCACCCGATCGACAGGGCCTTCTCCTCTCTACGAGCAGTACTTC.

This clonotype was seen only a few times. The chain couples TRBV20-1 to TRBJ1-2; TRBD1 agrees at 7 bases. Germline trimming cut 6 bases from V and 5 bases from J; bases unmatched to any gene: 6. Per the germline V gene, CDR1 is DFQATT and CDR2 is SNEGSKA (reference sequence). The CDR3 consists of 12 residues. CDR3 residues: CSAGTAQYGYTF. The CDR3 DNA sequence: TGCAGTGCCGGGACAGCTCAATATGGCTACACCTTC.

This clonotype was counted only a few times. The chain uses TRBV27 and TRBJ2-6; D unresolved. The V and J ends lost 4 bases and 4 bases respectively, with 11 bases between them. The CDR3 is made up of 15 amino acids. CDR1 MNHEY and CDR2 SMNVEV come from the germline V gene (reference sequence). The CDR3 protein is CASSSLAAGANVLTF. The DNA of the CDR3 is TGTGCCAGCAGTTCCCTTGCCGCCGGGGCCAACGTCCTGACTTTC.

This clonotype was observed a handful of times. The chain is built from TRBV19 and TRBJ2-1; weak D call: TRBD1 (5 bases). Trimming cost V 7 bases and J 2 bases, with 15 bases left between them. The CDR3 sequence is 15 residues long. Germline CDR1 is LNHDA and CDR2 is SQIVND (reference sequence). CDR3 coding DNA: TGTGCCAGTACCTTATGGGGCGGCGCCTACAATGAGCAGTTCTTC. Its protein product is CASTLWGGAYNEQFF.

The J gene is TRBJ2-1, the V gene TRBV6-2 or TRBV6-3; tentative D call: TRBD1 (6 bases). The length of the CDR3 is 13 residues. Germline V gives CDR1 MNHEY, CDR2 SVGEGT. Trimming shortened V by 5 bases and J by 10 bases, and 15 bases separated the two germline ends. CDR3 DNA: TGTGCCAGCAGTCCCAACAGGGTACAGGAGCAGTTCTTC. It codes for CASSPNRVQEQFF.

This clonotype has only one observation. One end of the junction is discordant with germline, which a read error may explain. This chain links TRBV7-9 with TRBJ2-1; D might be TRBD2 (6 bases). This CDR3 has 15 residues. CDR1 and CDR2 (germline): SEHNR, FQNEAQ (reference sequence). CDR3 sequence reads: CASSLEVAVYNEQFF. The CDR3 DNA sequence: TGCGCCAGCAGCTTGGAAGTAGCGGTCTACAATGAGCAGTTCTTC.

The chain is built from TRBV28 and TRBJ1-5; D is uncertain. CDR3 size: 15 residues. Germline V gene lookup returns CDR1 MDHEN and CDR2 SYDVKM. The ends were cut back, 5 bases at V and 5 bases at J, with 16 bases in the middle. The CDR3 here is CASSGRARADQPQHF. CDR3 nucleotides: TGTGCCAGCAGTGGCCGGGCCCGAGCAGATCAGCCCCAGCATTTT.

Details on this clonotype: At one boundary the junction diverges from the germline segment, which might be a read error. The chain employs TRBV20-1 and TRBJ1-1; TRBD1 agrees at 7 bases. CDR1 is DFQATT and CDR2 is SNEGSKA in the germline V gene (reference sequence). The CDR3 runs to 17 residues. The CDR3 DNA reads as TGCAGTGCCAGAGGGGAGGGAGGGGGCCTAAGGAACACTGAAGCTTTCTTT. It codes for CSARGEGGGLRNTEAFF.

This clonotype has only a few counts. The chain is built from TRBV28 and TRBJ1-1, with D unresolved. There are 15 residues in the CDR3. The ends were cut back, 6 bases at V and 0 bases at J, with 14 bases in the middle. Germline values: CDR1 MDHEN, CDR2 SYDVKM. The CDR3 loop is CASSLNFPVNTEAFF. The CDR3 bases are TGTGCCAGCAGCCTTAACTTCCCGGTGAACACTGAAGCTTTCTTT.

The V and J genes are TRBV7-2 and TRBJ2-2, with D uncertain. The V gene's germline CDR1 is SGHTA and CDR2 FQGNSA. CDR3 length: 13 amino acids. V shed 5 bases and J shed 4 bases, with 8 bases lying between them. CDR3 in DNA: TGTGCCAGCAGCCCCCAGCCCACCGGGGAGCTGTTTTTT. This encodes CASSPQPTGELFF.

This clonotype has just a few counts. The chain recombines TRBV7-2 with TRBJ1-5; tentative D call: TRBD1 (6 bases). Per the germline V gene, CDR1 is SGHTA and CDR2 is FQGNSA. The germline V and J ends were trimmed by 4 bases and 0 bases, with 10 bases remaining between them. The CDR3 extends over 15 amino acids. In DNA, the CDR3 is TGTGCCAGCAGCTCCACAGGGTATAGCAATCAGCCCCAGCATTTT. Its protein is CASSSTGYSNQPQHF.

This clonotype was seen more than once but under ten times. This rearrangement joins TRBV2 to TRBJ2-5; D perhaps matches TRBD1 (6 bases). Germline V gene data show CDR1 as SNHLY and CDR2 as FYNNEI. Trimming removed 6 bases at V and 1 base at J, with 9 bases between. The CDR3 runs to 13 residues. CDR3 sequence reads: CASRGTIQETQYF. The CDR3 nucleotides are TGTGCCAGCAGGGGGACAATCCAAGAGACCCAGTACTTC.

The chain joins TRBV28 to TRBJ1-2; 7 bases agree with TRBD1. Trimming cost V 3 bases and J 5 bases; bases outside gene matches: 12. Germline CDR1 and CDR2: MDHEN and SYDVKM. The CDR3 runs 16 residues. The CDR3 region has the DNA TGTGCCAGCAGTTTCCTTTGGGAGGGGGCAGGGTATGGCTACACCTTC. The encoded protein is CASSFLWEGAGYGYTF.

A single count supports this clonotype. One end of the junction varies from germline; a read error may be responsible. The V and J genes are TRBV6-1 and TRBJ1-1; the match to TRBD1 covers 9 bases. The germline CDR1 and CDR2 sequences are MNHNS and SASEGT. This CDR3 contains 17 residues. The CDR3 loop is CAGSPAGTGSRNTEAFF. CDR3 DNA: TGTGCCGGCAGCCCCGCCGGGACAGGGTCCCGGAACACTGAAGCTTTCTTT.

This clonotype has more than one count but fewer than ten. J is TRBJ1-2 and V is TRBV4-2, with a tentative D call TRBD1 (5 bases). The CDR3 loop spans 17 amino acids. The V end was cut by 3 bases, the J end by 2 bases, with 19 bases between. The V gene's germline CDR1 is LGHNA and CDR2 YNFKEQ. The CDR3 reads CASSHGGVGGPNYGYTF. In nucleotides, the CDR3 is TGTGCCAGCAGCCATGGCGGCGTTGGGGGTCCCAACTATGGCTACACCTTC.

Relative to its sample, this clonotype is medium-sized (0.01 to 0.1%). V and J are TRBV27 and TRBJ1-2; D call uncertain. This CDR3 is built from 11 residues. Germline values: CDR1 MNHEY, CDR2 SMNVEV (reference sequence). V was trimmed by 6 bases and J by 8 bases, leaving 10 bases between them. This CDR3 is CASRGTRGYTF. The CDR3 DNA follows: TGTGCCAGCAGGGGAACGAGAGGCTACACCTTC.

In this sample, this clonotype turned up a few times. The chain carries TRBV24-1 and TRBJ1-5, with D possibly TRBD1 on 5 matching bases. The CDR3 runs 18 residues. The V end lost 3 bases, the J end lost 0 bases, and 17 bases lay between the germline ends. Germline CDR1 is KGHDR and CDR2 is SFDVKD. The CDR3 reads CATSDPRHGGGSNQPQHF. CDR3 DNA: TGTGCCACCAGTGATCCCCGACACGGGGGTGGTAGCAATCAGCCCCAGCATTTT.

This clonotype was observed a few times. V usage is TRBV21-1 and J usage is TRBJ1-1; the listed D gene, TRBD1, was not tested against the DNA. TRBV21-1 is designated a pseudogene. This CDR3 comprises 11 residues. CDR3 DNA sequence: TGTGCCAGCAGGGGACAGGGGAAAGCTTTCTTT. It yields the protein CASRGQGKAFF.

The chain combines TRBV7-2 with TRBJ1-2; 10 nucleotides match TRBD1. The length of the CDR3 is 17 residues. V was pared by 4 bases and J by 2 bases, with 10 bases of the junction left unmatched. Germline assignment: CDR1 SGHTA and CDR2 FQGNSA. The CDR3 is CASSSPSGQGENYGYTF. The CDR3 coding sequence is TGTGCCAGCAGCTCGCCAAGTGGACAGGGGGAGAACTATGGCTACACCTTC.

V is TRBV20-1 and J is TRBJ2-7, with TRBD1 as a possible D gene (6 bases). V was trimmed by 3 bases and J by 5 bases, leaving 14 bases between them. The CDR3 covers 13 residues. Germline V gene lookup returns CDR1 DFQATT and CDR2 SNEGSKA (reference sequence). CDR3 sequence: CSASAGVSHEQYF. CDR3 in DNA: TGCAGTGCTAGCGCAGGGGTAAGCCACGAGCAGTACTTC.

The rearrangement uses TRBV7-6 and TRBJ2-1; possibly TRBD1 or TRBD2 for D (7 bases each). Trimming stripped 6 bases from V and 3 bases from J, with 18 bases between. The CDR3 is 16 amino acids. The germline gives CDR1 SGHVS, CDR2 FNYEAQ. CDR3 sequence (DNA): TGTGCCAGCAGTTTCTCAGGGGGGGTATTCTACAATGAGCAGTTCTTC. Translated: CASSFSGGVFYNEQFF. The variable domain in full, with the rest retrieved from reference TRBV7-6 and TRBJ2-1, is GAGVSQSPRYKVTKRGQDVALRCDPISGHVSLYWYRQALGQGPEFLTYFNYEAQQDKSGLPNDRFSAERPEGSISTLTIQRTEQRDSAMYRCASSFSGGVFYNEQFFGPGTRLTVL.